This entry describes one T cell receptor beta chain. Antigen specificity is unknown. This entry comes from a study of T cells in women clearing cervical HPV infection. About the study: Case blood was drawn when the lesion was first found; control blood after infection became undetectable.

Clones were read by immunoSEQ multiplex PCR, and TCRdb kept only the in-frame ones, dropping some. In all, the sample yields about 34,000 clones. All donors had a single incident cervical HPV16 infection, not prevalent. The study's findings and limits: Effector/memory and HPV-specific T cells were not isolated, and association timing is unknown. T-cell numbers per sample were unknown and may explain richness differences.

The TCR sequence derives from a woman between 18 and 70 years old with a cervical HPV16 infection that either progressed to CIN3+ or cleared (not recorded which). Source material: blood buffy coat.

Partial CDR3 DNA: TGCAGTGCCACCCCCCCGGGACTAGGGGGGGCTGAGACC. It is translated as CSATPPGLGGAET. The whole CDR3 reads CSATPPGLGGAETQYF. The genes are TRBV20-1 and TRBJ2-5; 8 bases fit TRBD2. The CDR3 goes on 3 residues after the read ends, and that part is filled in from the germline J gene. The germline V gene encodes CDR1 DFQATT and CDR2 SNEGSKA (reference sequence). Trimming took 6 bases from V and 5 from J; bases not matched to a gene: 17. CDR3 length equals 16 residues.